This T cell receptor beta chain was sequenced in a study of blood T cell repertoires in COVID-19. TCRdb's copy holds only in-frame clones and misses some; the assay was immunoSEQ multiplex PCR. The table records fewer than 200,000 clones, approximately 82% of them present only once. The receptor was derived from a woman in her fifties or sixties who had recovered from COVID-19. The sample comprised PBMCs or T cells enriched from blood (not recorded which).

The CDR3 here is CSARPGIHNTGELFF. CDR3 DNA: TGCAGCGCCCGCCCGGGGATACATAACACCGGGGAGCTGTTTTTT. The rearrangement uses TRBV29-1 and TRBJ2-2, with D maybe TRBD2 (5 bases). This CDR3 is built from 15 residues. The germline CDR1 and CDR2 sequences are SQVTM and ANQGSEA. V lost 7 bases, J lost 2 bases, and 17 bases lay in between.